This T cell receptor (beta chain) was captured in a study of vaccination and CD4 T cells after COVID-19. The wider study: Stimulation of cells relied on overlapping spike peptides derived from SARS-CoV-2, HCoV-NL63, HCoV-OC43 and HCoV-229E.

Noted treatment: roughly ten-day PBMC culture with coronavirus spike peptide pools or control peptides (ViraFEST assay). ViraFEST enlarged antigen-specific T cell populations with peptide pools and afterwards sequenced TCRs. The assay that was used to sequence DNA from cultured CD4+ T cells was the Oncomine TCR Beta short-read assay. Researchers extracted genomic DNA from CD4+ T cells that had been cultured. TCRdb recomputed calls from the PCR reads with MiXCR, one row per CDR3 protein. This table holds 15,000 to 20,000 distinct CDR3 sequences, roughly three fifths found once. This clonotype has more than one count but fewer than ten. Antigen specificity is unknown. Germline V gene lookup returns CDR1 MNHEY and CDR2 SVGAGI. The CDR3 runs 12 residues. Trimming cost V 4 bases and J 4 bases, with 6 bases left between them.

V usage is TRBV6-5 and J usage is TRBJ2-3, with D uncertain. The receptor comes from a human donor who had recovered from COVID-19. The sample was CD4+ T cells from blood, cultured in vitro. CDR3 DNA: TGTGCCAGCAGTTCCTACCCAGATACGCAGTATTTT. This gives the protein CASSSYPDTQYF.